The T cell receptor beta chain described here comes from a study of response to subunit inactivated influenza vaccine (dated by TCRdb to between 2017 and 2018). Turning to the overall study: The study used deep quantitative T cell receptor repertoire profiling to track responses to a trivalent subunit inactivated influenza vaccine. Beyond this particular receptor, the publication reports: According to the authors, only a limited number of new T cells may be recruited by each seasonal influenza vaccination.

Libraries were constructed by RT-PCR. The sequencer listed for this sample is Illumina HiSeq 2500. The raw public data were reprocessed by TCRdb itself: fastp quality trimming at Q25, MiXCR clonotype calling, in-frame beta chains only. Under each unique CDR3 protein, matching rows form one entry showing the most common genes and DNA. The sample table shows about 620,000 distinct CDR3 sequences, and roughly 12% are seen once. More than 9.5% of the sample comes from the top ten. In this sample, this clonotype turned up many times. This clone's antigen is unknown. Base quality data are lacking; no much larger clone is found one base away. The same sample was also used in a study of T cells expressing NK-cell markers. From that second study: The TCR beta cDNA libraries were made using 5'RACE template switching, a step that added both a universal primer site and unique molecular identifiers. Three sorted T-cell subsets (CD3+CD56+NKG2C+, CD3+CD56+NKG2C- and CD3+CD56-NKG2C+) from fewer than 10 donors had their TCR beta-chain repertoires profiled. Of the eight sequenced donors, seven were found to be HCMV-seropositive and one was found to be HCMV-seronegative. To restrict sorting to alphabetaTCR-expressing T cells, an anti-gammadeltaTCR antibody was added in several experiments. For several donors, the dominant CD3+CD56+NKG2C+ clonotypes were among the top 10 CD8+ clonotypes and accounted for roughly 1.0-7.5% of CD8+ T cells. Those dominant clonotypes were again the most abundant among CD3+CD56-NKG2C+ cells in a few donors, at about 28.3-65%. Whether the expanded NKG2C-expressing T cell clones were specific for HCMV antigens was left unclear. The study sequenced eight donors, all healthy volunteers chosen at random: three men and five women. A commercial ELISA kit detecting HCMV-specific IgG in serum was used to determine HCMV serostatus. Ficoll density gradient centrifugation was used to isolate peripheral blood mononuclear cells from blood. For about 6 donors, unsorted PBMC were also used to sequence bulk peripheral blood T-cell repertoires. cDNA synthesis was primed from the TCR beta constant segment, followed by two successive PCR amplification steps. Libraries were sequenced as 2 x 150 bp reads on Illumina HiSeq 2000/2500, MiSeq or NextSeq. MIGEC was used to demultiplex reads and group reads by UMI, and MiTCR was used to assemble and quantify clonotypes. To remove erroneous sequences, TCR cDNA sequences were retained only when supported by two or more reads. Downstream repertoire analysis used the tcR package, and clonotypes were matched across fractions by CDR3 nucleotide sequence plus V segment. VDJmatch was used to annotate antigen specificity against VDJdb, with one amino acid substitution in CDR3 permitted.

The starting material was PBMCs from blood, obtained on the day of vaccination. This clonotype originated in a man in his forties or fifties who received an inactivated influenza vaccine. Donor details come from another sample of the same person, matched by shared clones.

At the DNA level, the sequence is TGTGCCAGCAGGGGTGAATATAATTCACCCCTCCACTTT. This yields the protein CASRGEYNSPLHF. The sequence is built from TRBV12-3 or TRBV12-4 and TRBJ1-6; too little of a D gene remains to name it. The CDR3 goes from the cysteine to the phenylalanine over 13 residues. The kept DNA is CDR3 alone, 39 bases in frame from the first base. The germline ends are 7 bases apart after V is trimmed by 6 bases and J by 4 bases.